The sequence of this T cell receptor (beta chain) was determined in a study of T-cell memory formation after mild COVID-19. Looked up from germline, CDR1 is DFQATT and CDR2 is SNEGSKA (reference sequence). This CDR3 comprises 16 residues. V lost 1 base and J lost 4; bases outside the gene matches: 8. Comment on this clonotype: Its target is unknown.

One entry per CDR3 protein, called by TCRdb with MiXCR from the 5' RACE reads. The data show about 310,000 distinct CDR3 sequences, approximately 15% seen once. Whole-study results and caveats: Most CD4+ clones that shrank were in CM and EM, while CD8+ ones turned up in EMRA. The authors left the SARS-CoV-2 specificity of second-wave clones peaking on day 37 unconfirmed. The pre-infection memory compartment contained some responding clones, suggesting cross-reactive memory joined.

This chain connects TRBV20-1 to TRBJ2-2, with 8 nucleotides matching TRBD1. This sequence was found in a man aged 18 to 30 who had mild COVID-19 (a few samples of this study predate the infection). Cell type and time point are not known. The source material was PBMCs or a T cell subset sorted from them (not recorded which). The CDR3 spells CSARAADRVSTGELFF. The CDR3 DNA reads TGCAGTGCTAGAGCCGCGGACAGGGTATCCACCGGGGAGCTGTTTTTT.